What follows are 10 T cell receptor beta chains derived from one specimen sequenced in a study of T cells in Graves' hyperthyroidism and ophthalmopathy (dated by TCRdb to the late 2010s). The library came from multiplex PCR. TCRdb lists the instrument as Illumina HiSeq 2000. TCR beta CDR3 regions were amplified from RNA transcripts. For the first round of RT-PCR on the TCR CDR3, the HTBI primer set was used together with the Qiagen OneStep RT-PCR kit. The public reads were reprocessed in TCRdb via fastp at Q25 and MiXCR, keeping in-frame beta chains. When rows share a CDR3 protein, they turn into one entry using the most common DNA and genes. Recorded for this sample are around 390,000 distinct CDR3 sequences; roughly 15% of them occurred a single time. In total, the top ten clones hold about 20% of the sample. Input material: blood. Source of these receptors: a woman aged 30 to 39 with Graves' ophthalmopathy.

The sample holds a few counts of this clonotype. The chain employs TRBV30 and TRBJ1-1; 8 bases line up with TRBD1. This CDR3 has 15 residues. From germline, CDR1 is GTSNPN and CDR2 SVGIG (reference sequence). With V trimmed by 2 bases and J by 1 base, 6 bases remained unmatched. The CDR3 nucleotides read TGTGCCTGGAGTCCGGGGACAGGTTGGAACACTGAAGCTTTCTTT. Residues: CAWSPGTGWNTEAFF.

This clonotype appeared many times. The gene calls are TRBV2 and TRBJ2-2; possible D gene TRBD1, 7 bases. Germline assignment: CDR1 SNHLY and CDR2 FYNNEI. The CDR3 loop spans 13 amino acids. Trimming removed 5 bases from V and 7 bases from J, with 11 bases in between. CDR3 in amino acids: CASSPGGHGELFF. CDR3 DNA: TGTGCCAGCAGTCCAGGGGGGCACGGGGAGCTGTTTTTT.

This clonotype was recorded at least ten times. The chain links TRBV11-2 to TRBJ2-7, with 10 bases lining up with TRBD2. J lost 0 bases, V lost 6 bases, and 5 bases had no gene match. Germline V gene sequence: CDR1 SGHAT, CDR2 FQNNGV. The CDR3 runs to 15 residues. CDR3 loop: CASRIAGGRSYEQYF. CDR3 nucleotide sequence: TGTGCCAGCAGGATAGCGGGGGGTCGCTCCTACGAGCAGTACTTC.

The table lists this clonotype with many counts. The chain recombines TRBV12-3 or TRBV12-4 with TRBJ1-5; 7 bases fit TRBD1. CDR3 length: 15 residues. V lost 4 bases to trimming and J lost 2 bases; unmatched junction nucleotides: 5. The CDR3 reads CASSSQGTGNQPQHF. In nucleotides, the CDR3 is TGTGCCAGCAGTTCACAGGGGACAGGCAATCAGCCCCAGCATTTT.

CDR3 region: CASSLDSGGEQYF. In nucleotides, the CDR3 is TGTGCCAGCAGTTTAGATTCGGGGGGCGAGCAGTACTTC. The J gene is TRBJ2-7, the V gene TRBV27; 7 nucleotides agree with TRBD2. Trimming cost V 2 bases and J 6 bases; bases outside gene matches: 4. This CDR3 comprises 13 residues. The V gene's germline CDR1 is MNHEY and CDR2 SMNVEV (reference sequence).

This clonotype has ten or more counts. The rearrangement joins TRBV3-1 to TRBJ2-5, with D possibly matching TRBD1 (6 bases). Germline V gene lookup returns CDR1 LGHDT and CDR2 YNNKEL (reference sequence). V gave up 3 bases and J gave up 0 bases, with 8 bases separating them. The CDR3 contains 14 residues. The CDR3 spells CASSQGANQETQYF. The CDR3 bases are TGTGCCAGCAGCCAGGGGGCGAACCAAGAGACCCAGTACTTC.

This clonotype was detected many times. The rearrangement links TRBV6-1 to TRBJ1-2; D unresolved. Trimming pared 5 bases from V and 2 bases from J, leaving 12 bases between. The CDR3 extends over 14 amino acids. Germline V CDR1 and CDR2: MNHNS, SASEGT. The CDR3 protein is CASSPRETNYGYTF. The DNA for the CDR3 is TGTGCCAGCAGTCCCCGGGAAACGAACTATGGCTACACCTTC.

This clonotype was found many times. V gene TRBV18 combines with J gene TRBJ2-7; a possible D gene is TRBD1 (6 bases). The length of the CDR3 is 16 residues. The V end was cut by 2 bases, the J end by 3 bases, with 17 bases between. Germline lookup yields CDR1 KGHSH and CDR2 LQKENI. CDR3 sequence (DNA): TGTGCCAGCTCACCAGCCTCAGGGGAGAGTAGCTACGAGCAGTACTTC. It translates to CASSPASGESSYEQYF. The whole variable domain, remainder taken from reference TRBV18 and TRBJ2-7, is NAGVMQNPRHLVRRRGQEARLRCSPMKGHSHVYWYRQLPEEGLKFMVYLQKENIIDESGMPKERFSAEFPKEGPSILRIQQVVRGDSAAYFCASSPASGESSYEQYFGPGTRLTVT.

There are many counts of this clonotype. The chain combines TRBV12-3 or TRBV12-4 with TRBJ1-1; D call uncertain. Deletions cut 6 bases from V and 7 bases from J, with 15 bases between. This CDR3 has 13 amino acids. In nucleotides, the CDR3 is TGTGCCAGCAGCCGTCAGAATCCTCTTGAAGCTTTCTTT. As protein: CASSRQNPLEAFF.

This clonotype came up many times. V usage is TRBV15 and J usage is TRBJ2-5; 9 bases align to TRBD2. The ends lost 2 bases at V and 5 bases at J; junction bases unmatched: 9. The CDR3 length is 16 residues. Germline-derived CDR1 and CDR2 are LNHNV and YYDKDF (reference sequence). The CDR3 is CATSRPSGGRWETQYF. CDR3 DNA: TGTGCCACCAGCAGACCCAGCGGGGGGCGGTGGGAGACCCAGTACTTC.